This T cell receptor beta chain stems from a study of shared clonotypes between healthy human individuals. Study-level findings and limits: The study's rarefaction showed incomplete sorted-subset sequencing despite large depth. Among a few donors, approximately 4.6% of naive CD4 clonotypes were found in common.

Trimming removed 0 bases from V and 4 bases from J, with 11 bases in between. CDR1 and CDR2 from the germline V gene are SGDLS and YYNGEE. The CDR3 consists of 16 residues. Here immunoSEQ multiplex PCR was the method, and the copy in TCRdb shows in-frame clones only, minus some. The sample lists about 1.1 million clones, roughly 77% occurring once. Into CD45RA+ naive and CD45RA-negative memory subsets, the CD4+ cells were split. About this clone: Its specificity is not known.

The TCR originated in a man between 18 and 29 years old in good health. Some clones in this sample may be carry-over from other donors' samples. The chain is built from TRBV9 and TRBJ2-6; D unresolved. Sequenced material: memory CD4+ T cells from PBMCs. Subset defined: CD45RA-negative fraction. The CDR3 nucleotides read TGTGCCAGCAGCGTAGTTCCGGTACCAGGGGCCAACGTCCTGACTTTC. Amino acid sequence: CASSVVPVPGANVLTF.